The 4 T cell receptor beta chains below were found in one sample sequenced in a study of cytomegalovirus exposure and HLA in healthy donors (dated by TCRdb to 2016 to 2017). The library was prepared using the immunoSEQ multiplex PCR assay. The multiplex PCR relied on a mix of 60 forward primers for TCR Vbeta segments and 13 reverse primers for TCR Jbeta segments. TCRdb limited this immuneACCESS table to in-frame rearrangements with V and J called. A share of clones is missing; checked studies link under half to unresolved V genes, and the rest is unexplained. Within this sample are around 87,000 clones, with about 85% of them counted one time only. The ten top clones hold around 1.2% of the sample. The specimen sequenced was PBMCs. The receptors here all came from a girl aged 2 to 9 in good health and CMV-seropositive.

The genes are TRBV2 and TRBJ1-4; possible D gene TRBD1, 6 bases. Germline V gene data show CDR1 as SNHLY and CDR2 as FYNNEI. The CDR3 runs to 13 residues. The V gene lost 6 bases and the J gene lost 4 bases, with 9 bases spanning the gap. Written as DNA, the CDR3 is TGTGCCAGCAGGACAGGAGTTAATGAAAAACTGTTTTTT. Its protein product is CASRTGVNEKLFF.

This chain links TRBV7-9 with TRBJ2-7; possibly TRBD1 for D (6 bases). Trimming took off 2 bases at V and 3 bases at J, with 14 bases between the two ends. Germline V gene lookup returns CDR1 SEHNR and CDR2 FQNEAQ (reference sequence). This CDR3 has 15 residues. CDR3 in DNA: TGTGCCAGCAGCTTAAGGGGCAGGGGTTTCTACGAGCAGTACTTC. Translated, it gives CASSLRGRGFYEQYF.

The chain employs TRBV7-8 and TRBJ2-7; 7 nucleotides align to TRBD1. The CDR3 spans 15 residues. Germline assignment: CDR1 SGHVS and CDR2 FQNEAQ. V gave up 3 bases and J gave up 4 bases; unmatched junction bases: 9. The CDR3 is CASSFARGIPYEQYF. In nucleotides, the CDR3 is TGTGCCAGCAGCTTCGCCAGGGGGATACCTTACGAGCAGTACTTC.

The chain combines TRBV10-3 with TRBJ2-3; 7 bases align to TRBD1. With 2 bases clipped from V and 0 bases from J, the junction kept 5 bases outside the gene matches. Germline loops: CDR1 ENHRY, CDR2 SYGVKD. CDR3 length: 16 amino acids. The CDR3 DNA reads TGTGCCATCAGTGAGGGGGGACAGCTTAGCACAGATACGCAGTATTTT. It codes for CAISEGGQLSTDTQYF.